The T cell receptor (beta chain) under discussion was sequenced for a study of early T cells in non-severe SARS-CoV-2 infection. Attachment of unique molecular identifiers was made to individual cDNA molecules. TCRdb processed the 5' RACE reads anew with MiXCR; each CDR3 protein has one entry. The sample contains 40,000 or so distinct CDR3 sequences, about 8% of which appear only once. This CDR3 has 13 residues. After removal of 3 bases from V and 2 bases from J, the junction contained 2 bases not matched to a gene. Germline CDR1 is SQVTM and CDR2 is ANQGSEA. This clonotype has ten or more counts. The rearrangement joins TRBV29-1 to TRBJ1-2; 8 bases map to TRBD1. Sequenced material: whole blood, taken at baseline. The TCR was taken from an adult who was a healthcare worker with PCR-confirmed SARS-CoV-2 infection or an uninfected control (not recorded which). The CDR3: CSVETGENYGYTF. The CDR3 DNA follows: TGCAGCGTTGAGACAGGGGAGAACTATGGCTACACCTTC.